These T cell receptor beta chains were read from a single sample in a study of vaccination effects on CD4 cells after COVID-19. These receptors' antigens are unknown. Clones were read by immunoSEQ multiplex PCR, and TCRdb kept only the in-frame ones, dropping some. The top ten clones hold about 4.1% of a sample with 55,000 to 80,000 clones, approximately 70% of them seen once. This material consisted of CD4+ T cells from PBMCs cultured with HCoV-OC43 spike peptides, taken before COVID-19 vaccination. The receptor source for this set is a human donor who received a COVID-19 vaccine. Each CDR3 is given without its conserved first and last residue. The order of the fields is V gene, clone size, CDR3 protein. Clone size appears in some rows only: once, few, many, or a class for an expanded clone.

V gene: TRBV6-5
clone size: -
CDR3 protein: ASDGWYYGYT

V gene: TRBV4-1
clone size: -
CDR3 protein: ASSQATSGGPYNEQF

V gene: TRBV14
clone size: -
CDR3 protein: ASSQYWKGAGYGYT

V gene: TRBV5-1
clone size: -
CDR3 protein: ASSLGPGNTIY

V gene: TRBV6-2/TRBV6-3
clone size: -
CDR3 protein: ASSFLRDTYNEQF

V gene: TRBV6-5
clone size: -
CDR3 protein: ASRDGGTDTQY

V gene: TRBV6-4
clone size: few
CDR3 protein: ASSRGQGWGNEQF

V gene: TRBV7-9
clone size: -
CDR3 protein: ASRLQGFAEAF

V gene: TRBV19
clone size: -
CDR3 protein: ASSIGRNNQPQH

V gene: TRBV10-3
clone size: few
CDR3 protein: ATAGGTGNYNEQF

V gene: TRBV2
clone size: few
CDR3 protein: ASSVNRGNYNEQF

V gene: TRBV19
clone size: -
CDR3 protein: ASSIKMGQGIESNQPQH

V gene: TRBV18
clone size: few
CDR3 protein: ASSPGFDSGYT

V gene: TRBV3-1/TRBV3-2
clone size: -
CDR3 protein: ASSQNGGSAGDTQY

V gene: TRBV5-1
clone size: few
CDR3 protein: ASSLARGERELF

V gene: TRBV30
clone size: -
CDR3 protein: AWGLRHNEQF

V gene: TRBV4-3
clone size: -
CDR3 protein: ASSQAPGGTEAF

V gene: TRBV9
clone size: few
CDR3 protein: ASSVVARTGELF

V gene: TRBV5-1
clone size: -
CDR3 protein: ASSATSGANTGELF

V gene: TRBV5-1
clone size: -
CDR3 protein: AGRVGVGAGETQY

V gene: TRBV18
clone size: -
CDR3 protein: ASSRTSVNTDTQY

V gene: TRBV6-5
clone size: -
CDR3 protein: ASRAPRGNTGELF

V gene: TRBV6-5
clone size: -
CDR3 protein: ASSPGTGNYGYT

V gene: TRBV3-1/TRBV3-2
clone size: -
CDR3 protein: ASSRGTEAF

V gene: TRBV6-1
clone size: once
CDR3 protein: ASSEKGQGFLPQH

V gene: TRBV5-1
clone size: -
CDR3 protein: ASRRTPPGELF

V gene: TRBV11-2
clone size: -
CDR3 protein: ASSLDPVVAGELF

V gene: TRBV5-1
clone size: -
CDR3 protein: ASSLGESNYGYT

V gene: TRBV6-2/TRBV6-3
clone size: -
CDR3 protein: ASSSRGTGSETQY

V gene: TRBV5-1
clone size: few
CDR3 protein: ASSPLGKNSYNEQF

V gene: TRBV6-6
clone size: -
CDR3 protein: ASRTNRGHNEQF

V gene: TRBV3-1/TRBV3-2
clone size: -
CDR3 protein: ASSLAGLAKNIQY

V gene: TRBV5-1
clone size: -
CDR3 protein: ASSLQTGQNYGCT

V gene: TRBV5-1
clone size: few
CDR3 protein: ASSEAGTDTQY

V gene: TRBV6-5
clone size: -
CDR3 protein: ASRERMNTEAF

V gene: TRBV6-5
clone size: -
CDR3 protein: ASSWSVSSYNEQF